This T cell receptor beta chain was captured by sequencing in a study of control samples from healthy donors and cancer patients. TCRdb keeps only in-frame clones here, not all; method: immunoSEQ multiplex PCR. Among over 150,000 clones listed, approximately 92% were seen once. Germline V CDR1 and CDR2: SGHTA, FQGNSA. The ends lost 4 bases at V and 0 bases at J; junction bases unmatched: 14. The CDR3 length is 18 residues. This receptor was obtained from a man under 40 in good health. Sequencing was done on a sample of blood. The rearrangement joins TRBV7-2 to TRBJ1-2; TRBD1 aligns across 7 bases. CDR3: CASSSLFLGGRTNYGYTF. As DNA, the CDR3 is TGTGCCAGCAGCTCATTGTTCCTAGGGGGCCGTACTAACTATGGCTACACCTTC.